The T cell receptor (beta chain) described here comes from a study of T cells in localized non-small cell lung cancer. Findings and caveats of the study: Owing to sequencing of a solitary tumor region, heterogeneity cannot be discounted. Detection in adjacent lung was observed for a median 57 of the top 100 tumor clones. Of the tissues analyzed, uninvolved adjacent lung showed maximal T cell clonality, greater than tumor.

Germline V gives CDR1 LNHDA, CDR2 SQIVND (reference sequence). This CDR3 has 15 amino acids. V was pared by 8 bases and J by 4 bases, with 4 bases of the junction left unmatched. Points on this clone: Its matching antigen is unknown.

This table comes from immunoSEQ multiplex PCR, and its TCRdb copy is limited to in-frame clones, with some not included. Here the sample spans approximately 30,000 clones, about 90% being singletons. This receptor was obtained from a woman between 18 and 55 years old with stage I lung adenocarcinoma. The rearrangement links TRBV19 to TRBJ2-2; 13 positions match TRBD2. The material was peripheral blood, obtained before any cancer treatment. CDR3 coding DNA: TGTGCCAGTGGGACTAGCGGGGCTTTCACCGGGGAGCTGTTTTTT. Its protein product is CASGTSGAFTGELFF.